This entry lists 32 T cell receptor beta chains sequenced from one sample in a study of T-cell memory formation after mild COVID-19. TCRdb called the 5' RACE reads again in MiXCR, with one record for every CDR3 protein. The sample records 450,000 or so distinct CDR3 sequences, 25% being singletons. Sequenced material: PBMCs or a T cell subset sorted from them (not recorded which). The receptor set was obtained from an adult woman who had mild COVID-19 (a few samples of this study predate the infection). Cell type and time point are not known.

The chain couples TRBV15 to TRBJ1-1; D call uncertain. The V end lost 6 bases, the J end lost 1 base, and 12 bases lay between the germline ends. The CDR3 loop spans 14 amino acids. Looked up from germline, CDR1 is LNHNV and CDR2 is YYDKDF (reference sequence). The DNA for the CDR3 is TGTGCCACCAGATACGGGATGAGGAACACTGAAGCTTTCTTT. This encodes CATRYGMRNTEAFF.

This sequence joins TRBV4-1 and TRBJ1-4; tentatively, D is TRBD1 (5 bases). The V end lost 4 bases, the J end lost 3 bases, and 9 bases lay between the germline ends. Germline CDR1 reads MGHRA; CDR2 reads YSYEKL. The CDR3 totals 14 residues. CDR3 sequence reads: CASSRGTPNEKLFF. The CDR3 bases are TGCGCCAGCAGCCGTGGGACCCCTAATGAAAAACTGTTTTTT.

The gene calls are TRBV12-3 or TRBV12-4 and TRBJ1-2, with a possible D match to TRBD1 (5 bases). This CDR3 is 14 amino acids long. The V end lost 3 bases, the J end lost 4 bases, and 12 bases lay between the germline ends. The CDR3 sequence: CASSFSTVRYGYTF. DNA of the CDR3: TGTGCCAGCAGTTTCTCGACAGTACGCTATGGCTACACCTTC.

This clonotype was recorded at least ten times. The chain recombines TRBV23-1 with TRBJ2-7; D is ambiguous. TRBV23-1 is given ORF status, its function remaining uncertain. This CDR3 spans 10 amino acids. V gave up 3 bases and J gave up 5 bases, with 2 bases separating them. The CDR3 is CASSHHEQYF. The CDR3, as DNA: TGCGCCAGCAGTCACCACGAGCAGTACTTC.

The V gene is TRBV5-1, the J gene TRBJ2-7; possible D gene TRBD2, 5 bases. Germline V gene sequence: CDR1 SGHRS, CDR2 YFSETQ. V lost 2 bases to trimming and J lost 6 bases, with 12 bases between them. There are 13 residues in the CDR3. The CDR3 nucleotides are TGCGCCAGCAGCTTCGACGGGGTTAGCGAGCAGTACTTC. It is translated as CASSFDGVSEQYF.

This clonotype showed up just a few times. J is TRBJ2-1 and V is TRBV27; 7 bases agree with TRBD2. The V segment lost 7 bases and the J segment 4 bases; nucleotides outside the gene matches: 10. The germline V gene has CDR1 MNHEY and CDR2 SMNVEV (reference sequence). The CDR3 has 15 amino acids. In DNA form, the CDR3 reads TGTGCCAGCACCCTAAGCGGGAACTATTACAATGAGCAGTTCTTC. Its protein is CASTLSGNYYNEQFF.

The chain links TRBV5-1 to TRBJ2-1, with unresolved D. Germline CDR1 SGHRS, CDR2 YFSETQ. The CDR3 is 12 residues long. V lost 5 bases, J lost 13 bases, and 16 bases lay in between. Written as DNA, the CDR3 is TGCGCCAGCAGGCAATTACTCGAAAGTCAGTTCTTC. Amino acids: CASRQLLESQFF.

This clonotype has a handful of counts. The chain employs TRBV24-1 and TRBJ2-3, with D possibly TRBD2 on 6 matching bases. Trimming stripped 5 bases from V and 4 bases from J, with 15 bases between. Germline V gene data show CDR1 as KGHDR and CDR2 as SFDVKD. The CDR3 is 15 amino acids. This CDR3 reads CATSVTEGRADTQYF. The CDR3 DNA reads TGTGCCACCAGTGTAACGGAGGGCCGGGCAGATACGCAGTATTTT.

This clonotype was counted between two and nine times. The chain employs TRBV12-3 or TRBV12-4 and TRBJ2-2; 7 bases map to TRBD1. With 6 bases clipped from V and 3 bases from J, the junction kept 1 base outside the gene matches. The CDR3 runs 13 residues. In DNA, the CDR3 is TGTGCCAGCAGACAGGGGCACACCGGGGAGCTGTTTTTT. Its protein product is CASRQGHTGELFF.

This clonotype was found a few times. The chain is built from TRBV18 and TRBJ2-5, with TRBD1 as a possible D gene (6 bases). V dropped 2 bases and J dropped 3 bases, with 10 bases sitting between them. CDR1 and CDR2 from the germline V gene are KGHSH and LQKENI. The CDR3 runs to 14 residues. The CDR3 nucleotides are TGTGCCAGCTCACCAAGGACAGCGGAAGAGACCCAGTACTTC. It yields the protein CASSPRTAEETQYF.

This chain joins TRBV30 and TRBJ1-1; D not certain. V was pared by 1 base and J by 5 bases, with 14 bases between. Germline loops: CDR1 GTSNPN, CDR2 SVGIG (reference sequence). CDR3 size: 14 residues. CDR3 in DNA: TGTGCCTGGAGTGGAGAGGGCGGAGGTACTGAAGCTTTCTTT. It specifies CAWSGEGGGTEAFF.

The chain has TRBV3-1 and TRBJ1-2; a possible D gene is TRBD1 (5 bases). Trimming took off 0 bases at V and 5 bases at J, with 19 bases between the two ends. Germline-derived CDR1 and CDR2 are LGHDT and YNNKEL (reference sequence). The CDR3 extends over 17 amino acids. The CDR3 protein is CASSQEGRLGVMYGYTF. CDR3 nucleotides: TGTGCCAGCAGCCAAGAAGGCCGTTTGGGGGTGATGTATGGCTACACCTTC.

In its sample, this clonotype was seen a few times. The V call is TRBV6-2 or TRBV6-3, the J call TRBJ2-6; D perhaps matches TRBD2 (6 bases). From germline, CDR1 is MNHEY and CDR2 SVGEGT. Trimming removed 5 bases at V and 0 bases at J, with 20 bases between. The CDR3 loop spans 19 amino acids. The CDR3 reads CASSPKSGTSHSGANVLTF. The CDR3, as DNA: TGTGCCAGCAGTCCGAAATCGGGGACTTCCCACTCTGGGGCCAACGTCCTGACTTTC.

This clonotype was observed a few times. The chain joins TRBV4-1 to TRBJ2-5; a possible D gene is TRBD1 (5 bases). Trimming shortened V by 3 bases and J by 1 base, and 12 bases separated the two germline ends. The CDR3 is 15 amino acids. The germline gives CDR1 MGHRA, CDR2 YSYEKL. CDR3 DNA: TGCGCCAGCAGCCAGTTAGGGGAAATCCAAGAGACCCAGTACTTC. This translates into CASSQLGEIQETQYF.

This chain joins TRBV5-1 and TRBJ2-7, with TRBD1 matching over 7 bases. The V segment lost 4 bases and the J segment 2 bases; nucleotides outside the gene matches: 6. Germline V gene lookup returns CDR1 SGHRS and CDR2 YFSETQ. The CDR3 has 14 amino acids. CDR3 nucleotide sequence: TGCGCCAGCAGCCCCGGGACAGTAACCTACGAGCAGTACTTC. This translates into CASSPGTVTYEQYF.

This clonotype was picked up a small number of times. The CDR3, as DNA: TGTGCCAGCAGCTTAGAGGGACTAGTGGACGAGCAGTACTTC. Amino acids: CASSLEGLVDEQYF. The rearrangement links TRBV7-8 to TRBJ2-7; 8 nucleotides match TRBD2. V lost 1 base, J lost 5 bases, and 4 bases stayed unmatched. Germline lookup yields CDR1 SGHVS and CDR2 FQNEAQ. The CDR3 consists of 14 residues. Looking up the rest from reference TRBV7-8 and TRBJ2-7 gives the full variable domain: GAGVSQSPRYKVAKRGQDVALRCDPISGHVSLFWYQQALGQGPEFLTYFQNEAQLDKSGLPSDRFFAERPEGSVSTLKIQRTQQEDSAVYLCASSLEGLVDEQYFGPGTRLTVT.

V is TRBV20-1 and J is TRBJ2-4, with 11 bases that match TRBD2. V lost 0 bases, J lost 0 bases, and 13 bases stayed unmatched. CDR1 is DFQATT, CDR2 SNEGSKA, per germline (reference sequence). This CDR3 contains 20 residues. The CDR3 sequence is CSARDRKTSGIGGAKNIQYF. CDR3 DNA sequence: TGCAGTGCTAGAGATCGTAAGACTAGCGGGATAGGTGGAGCCAAAAACATTCAGTACTTC.

This clonotype has a handful of counts. The chain is built from TRBV30 and TRBJ2-1; 11 nucleotides align to TRBD2. The V gene end was trimmed by 2 bases and the J gene end by 6 bases; junction bases not matched to a gene: 6. In germline, CDR1 is GTSNPN, CDR2 SVGIG (reference sequence). The CDR3 contains 15 residues. In DNA, the CDR3 is TGTGCCTGGAGTCTTCTAGCGGGAGGATCCAATGAGCAGTTCTTC. It translates to CAWSLLAGGSNEQFF.

The chain employs TRBV12-3 or TRBV12-4 and TRBJ2-3, with 11 positions matching TRBD2. The CDR3 covers 16 residues. After removal of 6 bases from V and 2 bases from J, the junction contained 7 bases not matched to a gene. The CDR3 is CASSLLAGDLTDTQYF. In nucleotides, the CDR3 is TGTGCCAGCAGCCTACTAGCGGGGGACCTCACAGATACGCAGTATTTT.

This rearrangement joins TRBV20-1 to TRBJ2-7; 9 positions agree with TRBD2. The trim removed 3 bases at V and 3 bases at J, leaving 6 bases unmatched. Germline V gene data show CDR1 as DFQATT and CDR2 as SNEGSKA (reference sequence). CDR3 size: 14 residues. This CDR3 is CSASLPAGGYEQYF. The CDR3 DNA reads as TGCAGTGCTAGCCTCCCAGCGGGAGGCTACGAGCAGTACTTC.

This clonotype was picked up many times. The rearrangement uses TRBV7-2 and TRBJ2-7; weak D call: TRBD1 (6 bases). Trimming cost V 5 bases and J 2 bases, with 10 bases left between them. The CDR3 totals 13 residues. Per germline, CDR1 SGHTA and CDR2 FQGNSA. In DNA form, the CDR3 reads TGTGCCAGCAGCACCCGACAGGCCTACGAGCAGTACTTC. Encoded protein: CASSTRQAYEQYF.

This chain uses TRBV20-1 with TRBJ2-1; TRBD2 might be the D (5 bases). Germline V gene sequence: CDR1 DFQATT, CDR2 SNEGSKA (reference sequence). The CDR3 runs to 12 residues. V shed 3 bases and J shed 4 bases, with 7 bases lying between them. The CDR3 sequence: CSASRGYNEQFF. In DNA form, the CDR3 reads TGCAGTGCTAGCCGGGGTTACAATGAGCAGTTCTTC.

The V gene is TRBV19, the J gene TRBJ2-5, with D possibly called TRBD1 or TRBD2 (5 bases each). The CDR3 loop spans 16 amino acids. V was cut by 1 base and J by 1 base, with 13 bases left in between. Per the germline V gene, CDR1 is LNHDA and CDR2 is SQIVND (reference sequence). CDR3 sequence reads: CASSIVWGTFQETQYF. CDR3 sequence (DNA): TGTGCCAGTAGTATAGTTTGGGGGACGTTCCAAGAGACCCAGTACTTC.

CDR3 loop: CASSLAQRDEQFF. The DNA of the CDR3 is TGTGCCAGCAGCTTAGCCCAGCGGGATGAGCAGTTCTTC. V and J are TRBV7-2 and TRBJ2-1; TRBD2 is a possible D gene (6 bases). The CDR3 runs to 13 residues. V lost 0 bases to trimming and J lost 8 bases, with 8 bases between them. CDR1 is SGHTA and CDR2 is FQGNSA in the germline V gene.

This clonotype has just a few counts. The chain combines TRBV4-2 with TRBJ2-3; 10 bases map to TRBD2. The germline CDR1 and CDR2 sequences are LGHNA and YNFKEQ. The CDR3 is 17 amino acids. V was pared by 2 bases and J by 0 bases, with 5 bases of the junction left unmatched. CDR3 DNA sequence: TGTGCCAGCAGCCAACGGGTAGCGGGGGGAAGCACAGATACGCAGTATTTT. Protein sequence: CASSQRVAGGSTDTQYF.

This clonotype was counted a single time. The CDR3, as DNA: TGTGCCAGCCGGGGTCTCCTCACTGAAGCTTTCTTT. It translates to CASRGLLTEAFF. The genes are TRBV28 and TRBJ1-1; D is uncertain. The V end lost 8 bases, the J end lost 4 bases, and 11 bases lay between the germline ends. This CDR3 has 12 residues. In germline, CDR1 is MDHEN, CDR2 SYDVKM.

The chain employs TRBV7-9 and TRBJ1-5; D uncertain. V was clipped by 5 bases and J by 1 base, with 12 bases between them. Per germline, CDR1 SEHNR and CDR2 FQNEAQ (reference sequence). The CDR3 totals 15 residues. CDR3 in DNA: TGTGCCAGCAGCCCCCAGGAGGGAAGCAATCAGCCCCAGCATTTT. Its protein product is CASSPQEGSNQPQHF.

The sample holds a few counts of this clonotype. The chain uses TRBV5-1 and TRBJ2-1; maybe TRBD2 (5 bases). The V end was cut by 1 base, the J end by 2 bases, with 10 bases between. CDR3 length: 15 amino acids. Germline V CDR1 and CDR2: SGHRS, YFSETQ. Here the CDR3 DNA reads TGCGCCAGCAGCTTGCCGACTACTACCTACAATGAGCAGTTCTTC. Encoded protein: CASSLPTTTYNEQFF.

The gene calls are TRBV12-3 or TRBV12-4 and TRBJ1-2; no clear D gene. V was shortened by 7 bases and J by 3 bases, with 15 bases between the two germline ends. This CDR3 is built from 14 residues. CDR3: CASTQPGSYYGYTF. The CDR3 nucleotides read TGTGCCAGCACCCAGCCCGGAAGTTACTATGGCTACACCTTC.

In its sample, this clonotype was seen a few times. The V gene is TRBV4-3, the J gene TRBJ2-7; 8 bases align to TRBD1. The ends lost 3 bases at V and 6 bases at J; junction bases unmatched: 13. The CDR3 sequence is 16 residues long. The germline V gene has CDR1 LGHNA and CDR2 YSLEER. In DNA, the CDR3 is TGCGCCAGCAGCCAGTTCGCTACCGGGACAGGAGGCGAGCAGTACTTC. Protein: CASSQFATGTGGEQYF.

This clonotype was counted only a few times. The chain has TRBV2 and TRBJ2-3; D could derive from TRBD1 or TRBD2 (7 bases each). V lost 3 bases to trimming and J lost 3 bases, with 10 bases between them. The CDR3 is 14 residues long. The germline V gene has CDR1 SNHLY and CDR2 FYNNEI. CDR3 coding DNA: TGTGCCAGCAGTGATCAGGGGGGGACAGATACGCAGTATTTT. Translating it yields CASSDQGGTDTQYF.

The V and J genes are TRBV6-2 or TRBV6-3 and TRBJ2-7, with 11 nucleotides matching TRBD2. The CDR3 contains 16 residues. Per germline, CDR1 MNHEY and CDR2 SVGEGT. V was clipped by 5 bases and J by 5 bases; unmatched bases: 11. In nucleotides, the CDR3 is TGTGCCAGCAGTGGGGCTACTAGCGGGAGACTCGACGAGCAGTACTTC. Residues: CASSGATSGRLDEQYF.